These 6 T cell receptor beta chains share one sample of origin, sequenced in a study of Graves' ophthalmopathy and Graves' hyperthyroidism. RNA served as the template for amplifying TCR beta CDR3 regions. HTBI primers primed a first-round RT-PCR, and a second-round multiplex PCR followed. One entry per CDR3 protein results from TCRdb running MiXCR on the multiplex PCR reads. The sample contains around 1,000,000 distinct CDR3 sequences, roughly 35% of which appear only once. Sequencing used peripheral blood or thyroid tissue (not recorded which). These TCRs come from an adult man with Graves' hyperthyroidism.

This clonotype has at least ten counts. The V and J genes are TRBV5-1 and TRBJ2-5; either TRBD1 or TRBD2 may supply D (5 bases each). V was clipped by 2 bases and J by 5 bases, with 10 bases between them. Germline assignment: CDR1 SGHRS and CDR2 YFSETQ. This CDR3 is 13 amino acids long. The DNA of the CDR3 is TGCGCCAGCAGCTTTACAGAGGGGGAGACCCAGTACTTC. This encodes CASSFTEGETQYF.

To note about this clonotype: One end of the junction fails to match germline, which may point to a read error. The CDR3, as DNA: TGTGCCAGCAGCCCCTCGTTAGAGGGAAGTTCCTACAATTCACCCCTCCACTTT. Its protein product is CASSPSLEGSSYNSPLHF. The gene calls are TRBV7-8 and TRBJ1-6; no definite D call. The CDR3 length is 18 residues. Per germline, CDR1 SGHVS and CDR2 FQNEAQ.

This clonotype was seen at least ten times. The V call is TRBV4-3, the J call TRBJ1-4; 7 bases fit TRBD1. The J segment lost 10 bases and the V segment lost 3 bases, leaving 2 bases of the junction unmatched. Germline CDR1 LGHNA, CDR2 YSLEER. The CDR3 runs 12 residues. The DNA of the CDR3 is TGCGCCAGCAGCCATAGACAGGGAAAACTGTTTTTT. It specifies CASSHRQGKLFF.

This clonotype was observed at least ten times. The chain combines TRBV20-1 with TRBJ2-7, with TRBD1 matching over 7 bases. The germline CDR1 and CDR2 sequences are DFQATT and SNEGSKA (reference sequence). V lost 6 bases to trimming and J lost 6 bases; unmatched junction nucleotides: 5. The CDR3 runs 11 residues. The CDR3 nucleotides read TGCAGTGCCATGACAGGGATCGAGCAGTACTTC. Translated: CSAMTGIEQYF.

This clonotype was detected only a few times. The J gene is TRBJ2-7, the V gene TRBV12-3 or TRBV12-4; 10 bases agree with TRBD2. Unmatched junction bases numbered 10, after V lost 8 bases and J lost 6 bases. The CDR3 consists of 14 residues. CDR3 DNA: TGTGCCAGCCGAAAGCGGGAGGGCTCAGCCGAGCAGTACTTC. It is translated as CASRKREGSAEQYF.

There are a few counts of this clonotype. This may stem from a read error, because a much larger clone lies one nucleotide away. CDR3 amino acids: CAISRDGNTIYF. The CDR3 DNA reads TGTGCCATCAGCAGGGACGGAAACACCATATATTTT. The chain links TRBV10-3 to TRBJ1-3; D is perhaps TRBD1 (5 bases). The germline V and J ends were trimmed by 6 bases and 4 bases, with 7 bases remaining between them. This CDR3 region has 12 residues. Germline V lookup: CDR1 ENHRY, CDR2 SYGVKD.